Listed below are T cell receptor beta chains from one sample, sequenced in a study of blood T cell repertoires in COVID-19. This table comes from immunoSEQ multiplex PCR, and its TCRdb copy is limited to in-frame clones, with some not included. Here the sample spans some 200,000 clones, under 90% being singletons. The sample taken for sequencing was peripheral blood. These receptors all stem from a man older than 75 with acute or convalescent COVID-19. Both conserved end residues are part of each CDR3. Fields, in order: CDR3 protein, CDR3 DNA, CDR3 length, D gene, V gene, J gene, clone size. The D gene is left open where the match is weak. The listing skips clone size in some rows; elsewhere it reads once, few, many or a size class.

CASSFLGTGPNEKLFF,TGTGCCAGCAGTTTCTTAGGGACAGGCCCAAATGAAAAACTGTTTTTT,16,TRBD1,TRBV27,TRBJ1-4,-
CAWSALRGRETQYF,TGTGCCTGGAGCGCCCTGCGGGGGCGGGAGACCCAGTACTTC,14,-,TRBV30,TRBJ2-5,-
CASSVDSSNQPQHF,TGTGCCAGCAGCGTCGACAGTAGCAATCAGCCCCAGCATTTT,14,-,TRBV9,TRBJ1-5,few
CASSPGQGTEKLFF,TGTGCCAGCAGCCCCGGACAGGGGACTGAAAAACTGTTTTTT,14,TRBD1,TRBV7-2,TRBJ1-4,-
CASRTGVGGYTF,TGTGCCAGCAGGACAGGGGTTGGGGGCTACACCTTC,12,TRBD1,TRBV12-3/TRBV12-4,TRBJ1-2,-
CASSSGLASDTQYF,TGTGCCAGCAGCTCCGGACTAGCTTCAGATACGCAGTATTTT,14,TRBD2,TRBV7-3,TRBJ2-3,-
CATRLAGDYNEQFF,TGTGCCACCCGTTTGGCGGGAGACTACAATGAGCAGTTCTTC,14,TRBD2,TRBV25-1,TRBJ2-1,once
CAIGWGGRDTEAFF,TGTGCCATCGGTTGGGGGGGGCGTGACACTGAAGCTTTCTTT,14,-,TRBV10-3,TRBJ1-1,-
CASSFRQSNQPQHF,TGTGCCAGCAGCTTTCGACAGAGCAATCAGCCCCAGCATTTT,14,-,TRBV5-6,TRBJ1-5,-
CASRADFPNGELFF,TGCGCCAGCAGGGCGGACTTTCCCAACGGGGAGCTGTTTTTT,14,-,TRBV10-1,TRBJ2-2,-
CACRTSSYNSPLHF,TGTGCCTGCCGGACAAGCTCCTATAATTCACCCCTCCACTTT,14,-,TRBV6-5,TRBJ1-6,-
CASSQVHIRDEQFF,TGTGCCAGCAGCCAAGTCCATATTCGCGATGAGCAGTTCTTC,14,-,TRBV3-1/TRBV3-2,TRBJ2-1,-
CASAPGGRAGEQYF,TGTGCCAGTGCCCCCGGCGGGAGGGCAGGCGAGCAGTACTTC,14,TRBD2,TRBV28,TRBJ2-7,few
CASSLGPQYF,TGTGCCAGCAGTCTGGGGCCGCAGTATTTT,10,-,TRBV2,TRBJ2-3,-
CASSSGTSGSTDTQYF,TGTGCCAGCAGCTCGGGGACTAGCGGAAGCACAGATACGCAGTATTTT,16,TRBD2,TRBV5-4,TRBJ2-3,-
CASSVGTGANYGYTF,TGTGCCAGCAGCGTTGGGACAGGAGCTAACTATGGCTACACCTTC,15,TRBD1,TRBV7-9,TRBJ1-2,-
CASSTGAGELFF,TGTGCCAGCAGCACGGGAGCCGGGGAGCTGTTTTTT,12,-,TRBV7-3,TRBJ2-2,-